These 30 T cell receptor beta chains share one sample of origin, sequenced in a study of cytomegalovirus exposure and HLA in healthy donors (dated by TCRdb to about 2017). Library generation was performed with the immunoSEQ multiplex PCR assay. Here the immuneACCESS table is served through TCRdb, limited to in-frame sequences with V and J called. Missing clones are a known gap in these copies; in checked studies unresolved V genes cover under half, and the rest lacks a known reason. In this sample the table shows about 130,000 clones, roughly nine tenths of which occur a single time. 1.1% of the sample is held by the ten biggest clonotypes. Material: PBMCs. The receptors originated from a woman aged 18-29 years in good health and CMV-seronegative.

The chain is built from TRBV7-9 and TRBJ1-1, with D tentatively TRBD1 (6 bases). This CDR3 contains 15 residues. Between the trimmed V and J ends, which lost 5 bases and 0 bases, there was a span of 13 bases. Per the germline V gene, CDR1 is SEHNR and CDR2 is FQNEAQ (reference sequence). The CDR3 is CASSGAGTLNTEAFF. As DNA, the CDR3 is TGTGCCAGCAGCGGAGCCGGGACATTGAACACTGAAGCTTTCTTT.

CDR3: CASSLESGISGANVLTF. The CDR3 bases are TGTGCCAGCAGTTTGGAGTCGGGGATCTCTGGGGCCAACGTCCTGACTTTC. The J gene is TRBJ2-6, the V gene TRBV28, with D possibly matching TRBD2 (5 bases). CDR1 MDHEN and CDR2 SYDVKM come from the germline V gene. The V and J ends lost 3 bases and 0 bases respectively, with 12 bases between them. This CDR3 comprises 17 residues.

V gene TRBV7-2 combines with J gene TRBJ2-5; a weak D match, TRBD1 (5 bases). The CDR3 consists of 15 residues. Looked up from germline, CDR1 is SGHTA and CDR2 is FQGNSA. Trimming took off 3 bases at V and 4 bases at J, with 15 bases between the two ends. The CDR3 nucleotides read TGTGCCAGCAGCTTCTTTACCGACAGCCTAGAGACCCAGTACTTC. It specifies CASSFFTDSLETQYF.

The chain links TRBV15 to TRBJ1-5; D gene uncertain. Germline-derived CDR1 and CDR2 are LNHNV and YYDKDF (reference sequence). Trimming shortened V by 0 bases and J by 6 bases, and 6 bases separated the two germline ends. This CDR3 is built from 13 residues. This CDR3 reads CATSRERSQPQHF. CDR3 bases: TGTGCCACCAGCAGAGAAAGGAGTCAGCCCCAGCATTTT.

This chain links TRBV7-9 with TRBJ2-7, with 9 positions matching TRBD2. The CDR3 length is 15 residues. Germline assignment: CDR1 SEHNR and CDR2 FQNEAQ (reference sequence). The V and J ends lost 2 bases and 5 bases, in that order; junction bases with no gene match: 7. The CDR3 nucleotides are TGTGCCAGCAGCTTATTTTTAGCGGGAGAGGACGAGCAGTACTTC. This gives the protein CASSLFLAGEDEQYF.

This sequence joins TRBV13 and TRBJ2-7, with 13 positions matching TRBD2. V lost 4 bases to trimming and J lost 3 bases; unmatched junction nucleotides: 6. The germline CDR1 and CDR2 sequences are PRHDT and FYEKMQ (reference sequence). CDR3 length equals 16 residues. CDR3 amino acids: CASSSGLAGQYYEQYF. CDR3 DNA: TGTGCCAGCAGCTCGGGACTAGCGGGACAATACTACGAGCAGTACTTC.

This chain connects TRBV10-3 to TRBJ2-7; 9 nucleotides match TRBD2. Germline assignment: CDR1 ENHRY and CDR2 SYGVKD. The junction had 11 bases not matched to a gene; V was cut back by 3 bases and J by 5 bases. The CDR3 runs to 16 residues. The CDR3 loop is CAISETGGRASDEQYF. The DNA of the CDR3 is TGTGCCATCAGTGAAACGGGCGGGAGGGCCTCGGACGAGCAGTACTTC.

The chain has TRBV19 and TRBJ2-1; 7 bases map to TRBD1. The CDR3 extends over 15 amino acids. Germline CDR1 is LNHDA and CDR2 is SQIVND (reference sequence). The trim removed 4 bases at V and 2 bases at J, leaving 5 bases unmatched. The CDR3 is CASSTSGGAYNEQFF. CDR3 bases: TGTGCCAGTAGTACCTCAGGGGGAGCCTACAATGAGCAGTTCTTC.

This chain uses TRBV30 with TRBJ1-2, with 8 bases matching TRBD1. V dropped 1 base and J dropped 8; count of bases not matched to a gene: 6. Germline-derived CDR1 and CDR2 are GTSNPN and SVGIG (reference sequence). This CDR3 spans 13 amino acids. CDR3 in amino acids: CAWSGIDRGGYTF. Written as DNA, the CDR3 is TGTGCCTGGAGTGGAATCGACAGGGGCGGCTACACCTTC.

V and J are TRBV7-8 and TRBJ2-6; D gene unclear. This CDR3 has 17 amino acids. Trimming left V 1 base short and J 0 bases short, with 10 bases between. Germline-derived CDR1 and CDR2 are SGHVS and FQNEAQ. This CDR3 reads CASSLVVTGSGANVLTF. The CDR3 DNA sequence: TGTGCCAGCAGCTTAGTCGTTACTGGCTCTGGGGCCAACGTCCTGACTTTC.

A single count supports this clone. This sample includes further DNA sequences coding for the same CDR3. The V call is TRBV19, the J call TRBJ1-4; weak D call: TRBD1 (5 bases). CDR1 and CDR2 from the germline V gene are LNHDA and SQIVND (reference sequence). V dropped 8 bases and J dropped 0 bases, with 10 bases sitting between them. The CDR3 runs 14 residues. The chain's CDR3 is CASRLTATNEKLFF. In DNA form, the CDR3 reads TGTGCCAGTCGACTGACAGCAACTAATGAAAAACTGTTTTTT.

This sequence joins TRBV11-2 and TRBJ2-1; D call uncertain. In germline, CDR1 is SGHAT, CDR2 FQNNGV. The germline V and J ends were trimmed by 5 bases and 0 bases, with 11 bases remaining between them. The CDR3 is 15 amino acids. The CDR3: CASSPYSSSYNEQFF. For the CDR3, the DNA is TGTGCCAGCAGCCCATACTCTAGCTCCTACAATGAGCAGTTCTTC.

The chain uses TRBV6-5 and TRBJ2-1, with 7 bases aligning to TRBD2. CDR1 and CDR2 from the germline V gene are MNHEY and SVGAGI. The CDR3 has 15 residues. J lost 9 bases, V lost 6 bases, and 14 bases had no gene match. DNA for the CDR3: TGTGCCAGCAGCCCCCTCGGGGGGTCTATTAGTGAGCAGTTCTTC. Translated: CASSPLGGSISEQFF.

Written as DNA, the CDR3 is TGTGCCAGTACTGGGACATTCGGGGATGAGCAGTTCTTC. Encoded protein: CASTGTFGDEQFF. V usage is TRBV19 and J usage is TRBJ2-1, with D tentatively TRBD1 (6 bases). The V end was cut by 7 bases, the J end by 8 bases, with 15 bases between. This CDR3 has 13 amino acids. Germline-derived CDR1 and CDR2 are LNHDA and SQIVND (reference sequence).

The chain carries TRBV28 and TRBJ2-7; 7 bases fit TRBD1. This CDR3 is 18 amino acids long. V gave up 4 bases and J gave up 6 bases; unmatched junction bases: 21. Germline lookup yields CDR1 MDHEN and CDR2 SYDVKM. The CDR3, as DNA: TGTGCCAGCAGTTCGCTCCCCGGACAGGAACTCGAGGGACGCGAGCAGTACGTC. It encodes CASSSLPGQELEGREQYV.

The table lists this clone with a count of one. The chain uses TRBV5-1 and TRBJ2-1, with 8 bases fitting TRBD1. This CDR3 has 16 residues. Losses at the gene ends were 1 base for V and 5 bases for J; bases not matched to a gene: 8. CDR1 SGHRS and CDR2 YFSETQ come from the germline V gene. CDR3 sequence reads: CASSLYPGQENNEQFF. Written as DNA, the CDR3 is TGCGCCAGCAGCTTGTACCCGGGACAGGAAAACAATGAGCAGTTCTTC.

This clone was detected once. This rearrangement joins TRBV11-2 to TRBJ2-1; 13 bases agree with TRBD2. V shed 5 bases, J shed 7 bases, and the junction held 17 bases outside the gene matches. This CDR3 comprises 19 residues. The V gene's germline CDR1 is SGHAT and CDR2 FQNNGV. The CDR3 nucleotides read TGTGCCAGCAGCCCCGGCAAAGGTTTAACTAGCGGGAGGGTGAATGAGCAGTTCTTC. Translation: CASSPGKGLTSGRVNEQFF.

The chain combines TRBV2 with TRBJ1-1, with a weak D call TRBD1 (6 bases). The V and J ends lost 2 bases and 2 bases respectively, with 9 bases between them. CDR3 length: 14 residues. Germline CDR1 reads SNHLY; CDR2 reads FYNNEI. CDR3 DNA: TGTGCCAGCAGTGAATGGGACATCAACACTGAAGCTTTCTTT. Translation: CASSEWDINTEAFF.

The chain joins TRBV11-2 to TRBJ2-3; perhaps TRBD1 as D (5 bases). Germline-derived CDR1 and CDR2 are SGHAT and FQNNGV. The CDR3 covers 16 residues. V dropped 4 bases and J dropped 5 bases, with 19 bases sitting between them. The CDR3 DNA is TGTGCCAGCAGCTCAGGGCCGGTGAGGCTGGAAGATACGCAGTATTTT. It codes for CASSSGPVRLEDTQYF.

CDR3 sequence reads: CASSLDSYSGNTIYF. DNA for the CDR3: TGTGCCAGCAGTTTGGACAGTTACTCTGGAAACACCATATATTTT. V gene TRBV27 combines with J gene TRBJ1-3; D might be TRBD1 (6 bases). With 3 bases removed from V and 0 bases from J, the gap between germline ends came to 9 bases. The CDR3 length is 15 residues. CDR1 and CDR2 from the germline V gene are MNHEY and SMNVEV (reference sequence).

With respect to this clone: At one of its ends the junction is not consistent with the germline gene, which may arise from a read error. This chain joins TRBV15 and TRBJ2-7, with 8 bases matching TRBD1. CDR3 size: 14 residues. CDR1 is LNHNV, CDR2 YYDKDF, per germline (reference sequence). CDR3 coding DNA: TGTGCCACCAGCAGAGATAGGGCCCCGACGACAGGGGATTTC. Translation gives CATSRDRAPTTGDF. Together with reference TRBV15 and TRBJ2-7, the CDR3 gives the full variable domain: DAMVIQNPRYQVTQFGKPVTLSCSQTLNHNVMYWYQQKSSQAPKLLFHYYDKDFNNEADTPDNFQSRRPNTSFCFLDIRSPGLGDTAMYLCATSRDRAPTTGDFGPGTRLTVT.

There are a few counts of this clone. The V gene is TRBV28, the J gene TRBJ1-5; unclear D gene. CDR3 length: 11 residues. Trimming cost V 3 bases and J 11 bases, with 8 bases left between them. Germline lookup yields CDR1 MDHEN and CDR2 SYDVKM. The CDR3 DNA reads TGTGCCAGCAGTTTCGGTCTATCCCAGCATTTT. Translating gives CASSFGLSQHF.

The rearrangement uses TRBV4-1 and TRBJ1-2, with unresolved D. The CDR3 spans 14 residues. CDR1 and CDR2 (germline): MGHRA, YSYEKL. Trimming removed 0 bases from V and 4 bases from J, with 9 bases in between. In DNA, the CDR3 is TGCGCCAGCAGCCAAGATGGCGGGCCCTATGGCTACACCTTC. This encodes CASSQDGGPYGYTF.

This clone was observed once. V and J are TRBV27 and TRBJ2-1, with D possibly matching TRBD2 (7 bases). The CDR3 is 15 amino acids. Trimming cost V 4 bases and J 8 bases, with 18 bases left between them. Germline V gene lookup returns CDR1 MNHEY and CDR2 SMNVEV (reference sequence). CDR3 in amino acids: CASSSPLRGGYEQFF. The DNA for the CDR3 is TGTGCCAGCAGTTCACCTTTAAGGGGGGGGTATGAGCAGTTCTTC.

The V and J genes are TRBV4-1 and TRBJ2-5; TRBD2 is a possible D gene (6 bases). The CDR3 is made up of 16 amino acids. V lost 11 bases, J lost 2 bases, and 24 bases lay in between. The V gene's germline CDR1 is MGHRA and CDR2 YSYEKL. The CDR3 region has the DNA TGCGCCGCCCTGGTTCCGCGGGGCGAGATACAAGAGACCCAGTACTTC. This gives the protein CAALVPRGEIQETQYF.

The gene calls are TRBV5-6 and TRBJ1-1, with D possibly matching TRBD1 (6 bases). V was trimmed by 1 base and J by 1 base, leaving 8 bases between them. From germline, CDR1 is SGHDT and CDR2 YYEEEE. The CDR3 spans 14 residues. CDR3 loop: CASSLTGRNTEAFF. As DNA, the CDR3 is TGTGCCAGCAGCTTGACAGGGCGGAACACTGAAGCTTTCTTT.

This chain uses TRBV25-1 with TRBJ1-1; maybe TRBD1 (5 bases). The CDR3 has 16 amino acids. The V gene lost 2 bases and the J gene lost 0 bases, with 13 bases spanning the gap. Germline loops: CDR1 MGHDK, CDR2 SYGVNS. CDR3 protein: CASSEARGSMNTEAFF. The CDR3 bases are TGTGCCAGCAGTGAAGCAAGGGGTTCCATGAACACTGAAGCTTTCTTT.

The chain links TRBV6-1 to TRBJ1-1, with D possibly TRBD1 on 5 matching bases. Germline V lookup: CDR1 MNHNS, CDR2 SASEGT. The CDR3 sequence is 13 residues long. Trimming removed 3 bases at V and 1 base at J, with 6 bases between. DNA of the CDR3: TGTGCCAGCAGTGACAGGGAGAACACTGAAGCTTTCTTT. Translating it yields CASSDRENTEAFF.

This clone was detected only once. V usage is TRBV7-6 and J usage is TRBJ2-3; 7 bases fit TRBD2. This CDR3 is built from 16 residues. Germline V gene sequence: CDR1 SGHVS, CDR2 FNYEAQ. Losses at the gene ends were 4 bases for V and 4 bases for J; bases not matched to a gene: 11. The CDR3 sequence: CASSSLGSGNADTQYF. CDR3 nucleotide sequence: TGTGCCAGCAGCTCGCTTGGGAGCGGGAACGCAGATACGCAGTATTTT.

This chain's CDR3 is CASLTQGKSSPLHF. The CDR3 DNA reads as TGTGCCAGCCTTACTCAGGGGAAGTCTTCACCCCTCCACTTT. This chain joins TRBV6-1 and TRBJ1-6, with D possibly TRBD1 on 6 matching bases. The germline V gene encodes CDR1 MNHNS and CDR2 SASEGT. The V gene lost 8 bases and the J gene lost 9 bases, with 17 bases spanning the gap. The CDR3 has 14 residues.